Reported below is one T cell receptor beta chain. Its antigen is unknown. The naive CD8 population came from CD45RO-negative cells selected for CCR7, without terminally differentiated effector memory CD45RA+ cells. The study enrolled healthy HIV-negative adults without recent acute infections or vaccinations as donors. Those who donated, Caucasian adults without exception, all lived in Nashville, Tennessee. Deep level was the assay's run setting. Data came from immunoSEQ multiplex PCR; TCRdb stores just in-frame clones and leaves some out. The data show roughly 2,000,000 clones, about 95% seen once. These data belong to a study of shared clonotypes between healthy human individuals. Study conclusions and caveats: Across subsets, estimated richness was generally greater for naive than for memory populations.

Specimen: naive CD8+ T cells sorted from blood. This sequence was found in a young man in good health.

CDR3: CASSSGLAGETVHEQYF. For the CDR3, the DNA is TGTGCCAGCAGTTCTGGACTAGCGGGAGAGACAGTCCACGAGCAGTACTTC. The V call is TRBV27, the J call TRBJ2-7; TRBD2 agrees at 13 bases. Germline-derived CDR1 and CDR2 are MNHEY and SMNVEV (reference sequence). The CDR3 is 17 amino acids. The ends lost 4 bases at V and 5 bases at J; junction bases unmatched: 11.